This T cell receptor beta chain was identified in a study of synovial regulatory T cells in juvenile arthritis. On the study more broadly: Over five patients were on methotrexate and a few were untreated.

Approximately eleven-patient cohort: some eleven active juvenile idiopathic arthritis patients, 3 polyarticular, 8 oligoarticular. Findings and caveats of the study: Largely private between patients, iaTreg TCR repertoires showed partial overlap with synovial Teff and blood CPL repertoires. Synovial Treg CDR3 sequences overlapped more with iaTregs than other circulating Tregs.

This CDR3 contains 15 residues. DNA is not recorded here. Germline V gene lookup returns CDR1 MNHEY and CDR2 SVGAGI. Clones were sequenced by immunoSEQ multiplex PCR, and TCRdb holds only the in-frame ones, with some missing. Recorded for this sample: several thousand clones. This clone is classed as medium-sized by frequency. Its antigen is undetermined. The chain is built from TRBV6-5 and TRBJ2-7; TCRdb proposes TRBD1, but this gene call is untestable without DNA. The clonotype was recovered from a donor aged 2-30 years with juvenile idiopathic arthritis. Sequencing was done on a sample of Treg cells from blood. Subset defined: remaining (HLA-DR-negative) circulating blood Treg cells. The CDR3 loop is CASRPPGQGVYEQYF.